Below are 2 T cell receptor beta chains sequenced from a single sample in a study of Graves' ophthalmopathy and Graves' hyperthyroidism. CDR3 regions of TCR beta were amplified from RNA transcripts. After a first-round RT-PCR with HTBI primers, a second-round multiplex PCR was run. Using its own MiXCR run on the multiplex PCR reads, TCRdb lists one record per CDR3 protein. Found here are 400,000 to 500,000 distinct CDR3 sequences, around a fifth of them singletons; the top ten hold more than 2.5%. The sequencing input was peripheral blood. The receptors come from a woman under 30 with stable Graves' hyperthyroidism.

The chain carries TRBV7-2 and TRBJ1-2; 8 bases agree with TRBD1. CDR3 length equals 15 residues. The junction had 3 bases not matched to a gene; V was cut back by 1 base and J by 2 bases. CDR1 and CDR2 from the germline V gene are SGHTA and FQGNSA. The chain's CDR3 is CASSLVRTGNYGYTF. CDR3 DNA: TGTGCCAGCAGCTTAGTCAGGACAGGGAACTATGGCTACACCTTC.

The chain has TRBV7-8 and TRBJ2-2; D perhaps matches TRBD2 (7 bases). Germline V gene data show CDR1 as SGHVS and CDR2 as FQNEAQ. The V end was cut by 5 bases, the J end by 6 bases, with 16 bases between. The length of the CDR3 is 15 residues. The CDR3 sequence: CASSLGRGRAGELFF. DNA for the CDR3: TGTGCCAGCAGCCTGGGGCGGGGGCGAGCCGGGGAGCTGTTTTTT.